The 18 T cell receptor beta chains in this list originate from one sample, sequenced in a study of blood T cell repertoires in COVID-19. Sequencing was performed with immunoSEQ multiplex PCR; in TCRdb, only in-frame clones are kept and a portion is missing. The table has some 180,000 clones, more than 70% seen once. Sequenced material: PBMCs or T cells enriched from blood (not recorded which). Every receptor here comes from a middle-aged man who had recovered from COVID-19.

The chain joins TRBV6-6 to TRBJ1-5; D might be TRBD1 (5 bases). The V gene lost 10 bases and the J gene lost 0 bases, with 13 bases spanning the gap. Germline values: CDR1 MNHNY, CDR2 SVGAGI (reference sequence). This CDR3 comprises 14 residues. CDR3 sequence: CATRRENSNQPQHF. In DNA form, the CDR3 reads TGTGCCACCCGCAGGGAAAATAGCAATCAGCCCCAGCATTTT.

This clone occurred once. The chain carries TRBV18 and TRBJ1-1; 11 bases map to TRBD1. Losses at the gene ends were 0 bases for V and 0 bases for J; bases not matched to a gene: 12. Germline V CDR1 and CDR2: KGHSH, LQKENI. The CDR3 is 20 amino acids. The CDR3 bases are TGTGCCAGCTCACCACCTTTGTGGACAGGGGGCTTAAATGTGAACACTGAAGCTTTCTTT. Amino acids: CASSPPLWTGGLNVNTEAFF. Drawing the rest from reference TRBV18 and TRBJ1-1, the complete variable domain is NAGVMQNPRHLVRRRGQEARLRCSPMKGHSHVYWYRQLPEEGLKFMVYLQKENIIDESGMPKERFSAEFPKEGPSILRIQQVVRGDSAAYFCASSPPLWTGGLNVNTEAFFGQGTRLTVV.

CDR3 DNA sequence: TGTGCCAGCAGCGGACAGGACAGATTCGACACCGGGGAGCTGTTTTTT. Its protein is CASSGQDRFDTGELFF. The chain carries TRBV4-2 and TRBJ2-2, with TRBD1 matching 7 bases. J gave up 3 bases and V 5 bases, and 9 bases lay outside the gene matches. Germline CDR1 reads LGHNA; CDR2 reads YNFKEQ. The CDR3 length is 16 residues.

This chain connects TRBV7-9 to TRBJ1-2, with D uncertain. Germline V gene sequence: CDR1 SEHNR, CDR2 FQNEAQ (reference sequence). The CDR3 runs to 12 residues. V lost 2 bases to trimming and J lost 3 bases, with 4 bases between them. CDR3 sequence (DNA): TGTGCCAGCAGCTTAACGGACTATGGCTACACCTTC. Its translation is CASSLTDYGYTF.

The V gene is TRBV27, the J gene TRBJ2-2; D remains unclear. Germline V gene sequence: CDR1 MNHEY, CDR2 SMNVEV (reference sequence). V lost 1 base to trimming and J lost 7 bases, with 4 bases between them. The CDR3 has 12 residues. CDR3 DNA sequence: TGTGCCAGCAGTTTATACGGCGGGGAGCTGTTTTTT. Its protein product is CASSLYGGELFF.

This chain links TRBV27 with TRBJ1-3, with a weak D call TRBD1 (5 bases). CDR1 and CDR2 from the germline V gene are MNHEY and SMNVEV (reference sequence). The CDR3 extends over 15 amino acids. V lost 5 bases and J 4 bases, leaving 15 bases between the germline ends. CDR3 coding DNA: TGTGCCAGCAGTATCCAGGGTAGGAGCGGAAACACCATATATTTT. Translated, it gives CASSIQGRSGNTIYF.

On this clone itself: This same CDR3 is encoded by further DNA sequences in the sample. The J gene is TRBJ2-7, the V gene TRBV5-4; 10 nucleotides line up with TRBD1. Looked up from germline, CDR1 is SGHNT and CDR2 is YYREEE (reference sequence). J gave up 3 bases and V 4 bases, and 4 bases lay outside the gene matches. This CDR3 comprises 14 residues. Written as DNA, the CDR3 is TGTGCCAGCAGCCCCGGACAGGGGGGCTACGAGCAGTACTTC. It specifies CASSPGQGGYEQYF.

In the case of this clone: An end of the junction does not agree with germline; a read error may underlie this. CDR3 residues: CASSPPDGVSSF. The CDR3 coding sequence is TGTGCCAGCAGCCCTCCCGACGGGGTGAGCTCCTTT. The rearrangement joins TRBV7-3 to TRBJ1-1; D is ambiguous. There are 12 residues in the CDR3. The germline CDR1 and CDR2 sequences are SGHTA and FQGTGA.

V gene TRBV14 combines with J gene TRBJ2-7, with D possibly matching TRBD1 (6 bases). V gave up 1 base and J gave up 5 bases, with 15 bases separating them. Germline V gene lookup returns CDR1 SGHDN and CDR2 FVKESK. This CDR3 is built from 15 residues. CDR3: CASSQANRVVDEQYF. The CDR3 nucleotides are TGTGCCAGCAGCCAAGCGAACAGGGTCGTCGACGAGCAGTACTTC. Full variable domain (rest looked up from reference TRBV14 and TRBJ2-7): EAGVTQFPSHSVIEKGQTVTLRCDPISGHDNLYWYRRVMGKEIKFLLHFVKESKQDESGMPNNRFLAERTGGTYSTLKVQPAELEDSGVYFCASSQANRVVDEQYFGPGTRLTVT.

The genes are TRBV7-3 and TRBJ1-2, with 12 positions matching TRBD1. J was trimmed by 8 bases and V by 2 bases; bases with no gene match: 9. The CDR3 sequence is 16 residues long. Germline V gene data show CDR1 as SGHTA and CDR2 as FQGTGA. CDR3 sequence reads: CASSLDGTGGGRGYTF. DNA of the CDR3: TGTGCCAGCAGCTTAGACGGGACAGGGGGCGGTAGAGGCTACACCTTC.

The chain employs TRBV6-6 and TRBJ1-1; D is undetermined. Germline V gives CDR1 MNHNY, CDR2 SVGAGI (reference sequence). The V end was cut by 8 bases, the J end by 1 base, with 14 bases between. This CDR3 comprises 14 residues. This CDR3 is CASYRPGSNTEAFF. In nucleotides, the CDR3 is TGTGCCAGCTACCGTCCGGGATCGAACACTGAAGCTTTCTTT.

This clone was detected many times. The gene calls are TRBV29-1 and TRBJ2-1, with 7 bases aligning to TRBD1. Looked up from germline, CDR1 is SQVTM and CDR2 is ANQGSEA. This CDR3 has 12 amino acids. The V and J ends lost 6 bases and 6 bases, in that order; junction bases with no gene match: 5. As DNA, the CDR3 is TGCAGCGTAAGGGGGCCCGGCAATGAGCAGTTCTTC. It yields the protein CSVRGPGNEQFF.

The CDR3 DNA reads as TGTGCCAGCAGCTACAGAACTTACGAGCAGTACTTC. Its protein is CASSYRTYEQYF. The gene calls are TRBV14 and TRBJ2-7; D is undetermined. Germline V gene lookup returns CDR1 SGHDN and CDR2 FVKESK. CDR3 length: 12 amino acids. The ends were cut back, 5 bases at V and 4 bases at J, with 9 bases in the middle.

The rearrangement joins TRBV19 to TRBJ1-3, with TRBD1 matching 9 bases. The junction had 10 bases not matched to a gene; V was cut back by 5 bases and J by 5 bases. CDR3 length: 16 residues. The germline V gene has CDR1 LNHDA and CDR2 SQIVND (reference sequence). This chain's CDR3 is CASSFHLGQGRNTIYF. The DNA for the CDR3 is TGTGCCAGTAGTTTTCATTTGGGACAGGGTCGAAACACCATATATTTT.

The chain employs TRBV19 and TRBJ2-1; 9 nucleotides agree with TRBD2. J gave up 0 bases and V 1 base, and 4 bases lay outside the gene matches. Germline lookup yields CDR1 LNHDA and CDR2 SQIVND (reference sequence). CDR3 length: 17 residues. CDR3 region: CASSIVLAGYSYNEQFF. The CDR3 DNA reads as TGTGCCAGTAGTATAGTCCTAGCGGGATACTCCTACAATGAGCAGTTCTTC.

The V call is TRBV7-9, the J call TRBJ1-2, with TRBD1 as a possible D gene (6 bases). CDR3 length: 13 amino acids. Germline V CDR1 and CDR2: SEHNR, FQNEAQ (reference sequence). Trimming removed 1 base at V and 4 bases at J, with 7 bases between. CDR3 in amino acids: CASSLDRAYGYTF. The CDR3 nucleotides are TGTGCCAGCAGCTTAGACAGGGCCTATGGCTACACCTTC.

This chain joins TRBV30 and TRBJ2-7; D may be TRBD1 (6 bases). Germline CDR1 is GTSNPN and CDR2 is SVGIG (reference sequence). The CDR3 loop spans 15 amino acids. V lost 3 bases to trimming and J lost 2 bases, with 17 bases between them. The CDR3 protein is CAWSPRDNLPYEQYF. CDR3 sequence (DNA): TGTGCCTGGAGCCCACGGGACAACCTACCCTACGAGCAGTACTTC.

The DNA for the CDR3 is TGCGCCAGCAGCTTGAGTCACAACTACGAGCAGTACTTC. The encoded protein is CASSLSHNYEQYF. The chain recombines TRBV5-1 with TRBJ2-7, with D unresolved. Germline V gene data show CDR1 as SGHRS and CDR2 as YFSETQ. V was trimmed by 1 base and J by 3 bases, leaving 8 bases between them. The CDR3 runs to 13 residues.